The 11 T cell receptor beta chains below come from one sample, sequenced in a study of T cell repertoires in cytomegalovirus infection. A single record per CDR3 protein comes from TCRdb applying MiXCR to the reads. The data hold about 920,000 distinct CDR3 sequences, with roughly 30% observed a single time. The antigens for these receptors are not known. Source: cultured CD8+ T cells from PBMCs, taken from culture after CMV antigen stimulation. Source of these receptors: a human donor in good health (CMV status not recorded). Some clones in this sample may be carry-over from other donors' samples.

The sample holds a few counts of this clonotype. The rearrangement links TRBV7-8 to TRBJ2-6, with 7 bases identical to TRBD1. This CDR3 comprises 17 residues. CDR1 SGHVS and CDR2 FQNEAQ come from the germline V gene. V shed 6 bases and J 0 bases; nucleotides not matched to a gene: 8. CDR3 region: CASRTWDRRSGANVLTF. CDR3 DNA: TGTGCCAGCAGAACCTGGGACAGACGCTCTGGGGCCAACGTCCTGACTTTC.

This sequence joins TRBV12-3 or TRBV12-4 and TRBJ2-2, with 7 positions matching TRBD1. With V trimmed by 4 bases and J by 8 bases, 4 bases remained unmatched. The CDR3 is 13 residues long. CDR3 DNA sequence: TGTGCCAGCAGTTCGACAGGGTTTGGGGAGCTGTTTTTT. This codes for CASSSTGFGELFF.

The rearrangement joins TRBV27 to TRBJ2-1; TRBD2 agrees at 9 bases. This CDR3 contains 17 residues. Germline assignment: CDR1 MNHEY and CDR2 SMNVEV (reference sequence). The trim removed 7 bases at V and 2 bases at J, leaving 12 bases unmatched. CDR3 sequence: CASMGGGAGGTYNEQFF. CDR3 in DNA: TGTGCCAGCATGGGGGGTGGAGCGGGGGGAACCTACAATGAGCAGTTCTTC.

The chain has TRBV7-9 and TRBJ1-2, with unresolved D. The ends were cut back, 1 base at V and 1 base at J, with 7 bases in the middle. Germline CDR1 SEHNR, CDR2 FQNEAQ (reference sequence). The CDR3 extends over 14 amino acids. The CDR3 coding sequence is TGTGCCAGCAGCTTAGGAGGGCATAACTATGGCTACACCTTC. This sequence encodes CASSLGGHNYGYTF.

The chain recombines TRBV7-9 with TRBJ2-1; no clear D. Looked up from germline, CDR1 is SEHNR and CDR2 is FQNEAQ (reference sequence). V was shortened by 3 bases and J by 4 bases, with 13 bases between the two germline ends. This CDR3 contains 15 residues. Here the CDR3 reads CASSFRNYGYNEQFF. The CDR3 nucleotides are TGTGCCAGCAGCTTTAGGAACTACGGGTACAATGAGCAGTTCTTC.

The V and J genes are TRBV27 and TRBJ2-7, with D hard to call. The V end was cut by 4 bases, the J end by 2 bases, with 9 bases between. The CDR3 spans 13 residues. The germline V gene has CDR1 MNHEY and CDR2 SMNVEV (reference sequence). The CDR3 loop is CASSSIETYEQYF. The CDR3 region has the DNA TGTGCCAGCAGTTCTATAGAGACCTACGAGCAGTACTTC.

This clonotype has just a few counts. This CDR3 reads CASTWTSGISTDTQYF. CDR3 nucleotide sequence: TGTGCCAGCACCTGGACTAGCGGGATTAGCACAGATACGCAGTATTTT. The V gene is TRBV6-2 or TRBV6-3, the J gene TRBJ2-3; TRBD2 matches 12 bases. The CDR3 loop spans 16 amino acids. CDR1 is MNHEY and CDR2 is SVGEGT in the germline V gene. The V and J ends lost 7 bases and 0 bases, in that order; junction bases with no gene match: 5.

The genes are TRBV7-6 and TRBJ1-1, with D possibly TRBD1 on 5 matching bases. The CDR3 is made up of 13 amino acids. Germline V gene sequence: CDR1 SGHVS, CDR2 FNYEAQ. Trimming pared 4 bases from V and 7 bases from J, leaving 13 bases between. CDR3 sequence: CASSSPGRGEAFF. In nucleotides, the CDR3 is TGTGCCAGCAGCTCCCCGGGGCGGGGTGAAGCTTTCTTT.

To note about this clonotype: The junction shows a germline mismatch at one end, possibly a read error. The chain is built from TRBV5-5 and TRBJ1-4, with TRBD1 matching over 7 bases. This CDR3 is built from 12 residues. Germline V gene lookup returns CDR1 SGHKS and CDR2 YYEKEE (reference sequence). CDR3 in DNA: TGTGCCAGCAGCTACAGGGGTGAGAAACTGGTTTTT. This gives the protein CASSYRGEKLVF.

The CDR3 loop is CASSLRDTANTGELFF. CDR3 sequence (DNA): TGTGCCAGCAGCTTACGTGACACCGCGAACACCGGGGAGCTGTTTTTT. J is TRBJ2-2 and V is TRBV7-3; D is undetermined. This CDR3 is built from 16 residues. V was shortened by 2 bases and J by 0 bases, with 10 bases between the two germline ends. Germline V gene data show CDR1 as SGHTA and CDR2 as FQGTGA.

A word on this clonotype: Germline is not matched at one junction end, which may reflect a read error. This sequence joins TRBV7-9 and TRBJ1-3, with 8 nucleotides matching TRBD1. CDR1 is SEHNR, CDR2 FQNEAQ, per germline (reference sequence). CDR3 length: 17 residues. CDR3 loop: CASLDRVYDSEGSTIYF. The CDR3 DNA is TGTGCCAGCCTGGACAGGGTCTATGATTCGGAGGGAAGCACCATATATTTT.